The source of this T cell receptor (beta chain) is a study of blood T cell repertoires in COVID-19. The wider study: The origin of the acute and convalescent COVID-19 samples was the United States, Italy and Spain. T cells, B-cell-depleted T cells, or PBMCs provided the cDNA or gDNA that served as material.

J gave up 0 bases and V 3 bases, and 3 bases lay outside the gene matches. The CDR3 extends over 15 amino acids. The germline V gene has CDR1 KGHDR and CDR2 SFDVKD. Original handling: Scientists estimated how many nucleated cells there were by amplifying reference gene primers. Clones were sequenced by immunoSEQ multiplex PCR, and TCRdb holds only the in-frame ones, with some missing. That table furnishes V, J and clone size, whereas the DNA furnished D and trimming. The table lists 20,000 to 25,000 clones, around 83% of them singletons. The receptor was isolated from a man aged 65-85 years with acute or convalescent COVID-19. This chain uses TRBV24-1 with TRBJ2-5; 7 bases are shared with TRBD1. Sequencing was carried out using peripheral blood. The CDR3 here is CATSDGGQHQETQYF. CDR3 nucleotides: TGTGCCACCAGTGATGGGGGACAGCACCAAGAGACCCAGTACTTC.